This record looks at one T cell receptor beta chain sequence and its context. The antigen remains unidentified. Germline CDR1 reads MDHEN; CDR2 reads SYDVKM. The CDR3 loop spans 12 amino acids. Trimming left V 7 bases short and J 6 bases short, with 13 bases between. The data derive from a study of a mutant IDH1 vaccine in newly diagnosed glioma. Study-level information: Radiotherapy alone preceded vaccination by 4-6 weeks; alternatively, vaccination started with temozolomide cycles. Previous care, which was radiotherapy, temozolomide, or both, most often involved both.

Assay: immunoSEQ multiplex PCR; the TCRdb copy retains only in-frame clones and omits some. The table records 65,000 or so clones, 80% to 90% of them present only once. Study outcomes and limitations: Seemingly, top peripheral T cell clonotype changes bore no relation to pseudoprogression.

Time point noted: week 23, last vaccination. Vaccinated patients received 300 ug of mutant IDH1 20-mer peptide per dose, with topical imiquimod. The rearrangement links TRBV28 to TRBJ2-7; D may correspond to TRBD1 or TRBD2 (7 bases each). This sequence was found in a man aged 30-40 years with glioma. This sample comprised PBMCs, obtained from a glioma patient whose treatment included an IDH1 peptide vaccine. CDR3 loop: CASTDREGEQYF. The CDR3 nucleotides are TGTGCCAGCACTGACAGGGAGGGCGAGCAGTACTTC.